This T cell receptor beta chain emerged from a study of cytomegalovirus exposure and HLA in healthy donors. The germline V and J ends were trimmed by 6 bases and 11 bases, with 32 bases remaining between them. Germline CDR1 reads LNHDA; CDR2 reads SQIVND (reference sequence). The CDR3 covers 18 residues. PCR was performed using 60 Vbeta and 13 Jbeta primers. The assay was immunoSEQ multiplex PCR, and TCRdb's table has in-frame clones only and misses some. The table includes about 120,000 clones, 50% to 65% detected once. The chain joins TRBV19 to TRBJ2-1, with D tentatively TRBD1 (6 bases). The source is a man in his forties in good health and CMV-seropositive. Sequences were obtained from PBMCs. CDR3 sequence: CASRGDQQGGQSTGKQFF. CDR3 nucleotides: TGTGCCAGTAGGGGCGATCAACAGGGCGGCCAATCCACCGGCAAGCAGTTCTTC.